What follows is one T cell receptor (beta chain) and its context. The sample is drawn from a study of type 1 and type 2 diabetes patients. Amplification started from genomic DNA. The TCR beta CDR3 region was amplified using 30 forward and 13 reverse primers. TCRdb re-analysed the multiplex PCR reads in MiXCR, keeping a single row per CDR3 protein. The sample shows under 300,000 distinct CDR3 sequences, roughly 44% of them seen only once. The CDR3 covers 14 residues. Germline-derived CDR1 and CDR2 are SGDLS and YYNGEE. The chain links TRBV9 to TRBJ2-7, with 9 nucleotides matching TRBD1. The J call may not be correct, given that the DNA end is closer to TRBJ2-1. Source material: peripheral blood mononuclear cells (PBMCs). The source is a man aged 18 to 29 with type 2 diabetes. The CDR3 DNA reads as TGTGCCAGCAGCGTAGGTAACAGGGGGCGTGAGCAGTTCTTC. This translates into CASSVGNRGREQFF.